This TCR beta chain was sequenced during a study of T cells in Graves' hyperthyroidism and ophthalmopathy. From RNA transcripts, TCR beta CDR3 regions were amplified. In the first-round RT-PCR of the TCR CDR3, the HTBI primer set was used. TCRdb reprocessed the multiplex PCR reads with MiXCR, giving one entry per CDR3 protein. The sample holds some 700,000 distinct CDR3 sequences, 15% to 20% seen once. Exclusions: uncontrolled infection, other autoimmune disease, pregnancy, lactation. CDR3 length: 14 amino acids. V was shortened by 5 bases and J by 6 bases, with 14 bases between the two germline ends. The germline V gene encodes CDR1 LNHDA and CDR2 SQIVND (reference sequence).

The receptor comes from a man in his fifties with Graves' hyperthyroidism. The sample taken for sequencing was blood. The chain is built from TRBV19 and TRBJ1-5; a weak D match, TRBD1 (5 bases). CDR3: CASSFQGGGQPQHF. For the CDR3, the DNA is TGTGCCAGTAGTTTCCAGGGCGGGGGTCAGCCCCAGCATTTT.